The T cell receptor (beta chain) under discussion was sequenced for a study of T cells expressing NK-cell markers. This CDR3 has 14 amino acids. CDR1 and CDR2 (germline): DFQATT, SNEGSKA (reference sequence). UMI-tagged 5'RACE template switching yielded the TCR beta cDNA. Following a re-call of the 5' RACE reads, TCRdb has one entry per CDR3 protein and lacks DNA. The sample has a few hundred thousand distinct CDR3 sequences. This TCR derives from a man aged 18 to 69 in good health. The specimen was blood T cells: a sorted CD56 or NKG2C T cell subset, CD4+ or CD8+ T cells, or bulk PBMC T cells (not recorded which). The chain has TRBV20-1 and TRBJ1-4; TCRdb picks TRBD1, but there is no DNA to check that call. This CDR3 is CSALRQGYNEKLFF.